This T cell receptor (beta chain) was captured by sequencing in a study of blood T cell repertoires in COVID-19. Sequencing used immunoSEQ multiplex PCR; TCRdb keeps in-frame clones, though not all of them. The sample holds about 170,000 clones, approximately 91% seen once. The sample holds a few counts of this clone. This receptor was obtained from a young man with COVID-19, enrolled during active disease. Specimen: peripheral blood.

CDR3 in amino acids: CASSLGQTEAFF. The CDR3 region has the DNA TGTGCCAGCAGCTTAGGCCAGACTGAAGCTTTCTTT. The chain has TRBV13 and TRBJ1-1; D remains ambiguous. Germline loops: CDR1 PRHDT, CDR2 FYEKMQ (reference sequence). CDR3 length equals 12 residues. Between the trimmed V and J ends, which lost 0 bases and 5 bases, there was a span of 4 bases.